The 14 T cell receptor beta chains reported below all come from one sample, sequenced in a study of T cell responses to AZD1222 COVID-19 vaccine. TCRdb keeps only in-frame clones here, not all; method: immunoSEQ multiplex PCR. The sample carries over 100,000 clones, 70% to 90% recorded once. This specimen was peripheral blood, taken on day 0 of AZD1222 vaccination. The receptors come from an adult in good health.

V usage is TRBV5-4 and J usage is TRBJ1-2; tentative D call: TRBD1 (5 bases). This CDR3 is 13 amino acids long. Germline CDR1 reads SGHNT; CDR2 reads YYREEE (reference sequence). The V end was cut by 0 bases, the J end by 6 bases, with 9 bases between. Here the CDR3 DNA reads TGTGCCAGCAGCTTGGGGGGGGTGGATGGCTACACCTTC. Translating it yields CASSLGGVDGYTF. The full variable domain, in which reference TRBV5-4 and TRBJ1-2 provide the parts outside the CDR3, is ETGVTQSPTHLIKTRGQQVTLRCSSQSGHNTVSWYQQALGQGPQFIFQYYREEENGRGNFPPRFSGLQFPNYSSELNVNALELDDSALYLCASSLGGVDGYTFGSGTRLTVV.

Points on this clone: The germline gene is not matched at one end of the junction; a read error may be the cause. CDR3 sequence reads: CASSNSGNSPLHF. The CDR3 region has the DNA TGTGCCAGCAGTAACTCCGGTAATTCACCCCTCCACTTT. The chain combines TRBV6-4 with TRBJ1-6; no reliable D call. The CDR3 has 13 residues. Germline CDR1 and CDR2: MRHNA and SNTAGT.

This clone was detected once. The chain couples TRBV24-1 to TRBJ2-7; D is ambiguous. Trimming took 10 bases from V and 0 from J, leaving 9 bases between them. Germline values: CDR1 KGHDR, CDR2 SFDVKD. The CDR3 runs 12 residues. The CDR3 sequence is CATPRSSYEQYF. The CDR3 DNA follows: TGTGCCACACCAAGGAGCTCCTACGAGCAGTACTTC.

This chain connects TRBV28 to TRBJ1-2; tentatively, D is TRBD1 (5 bases). V was trimmed by 10 bases and J by 8 bases, leaving 14 bases between them. Per the germline V gene, CDR1 is MDHEN and CDR2 is SYDVKM. The CDR3 has 11 amino acids. CDR3 loop: CATPRVGGYTF. In nucleotides, the CDR3 is TGTGCCACCCCCAGGGTAGGGGGCTACACCTTC.

CDR3 region: CASRAGPSGFF. The DNA for the CDR3 is TGTGCCAGCAGGGCGGGACCCTCCGGTTTCTTT. The chain joins TRBV2 to TRBJ1-1; a weak D match, TRBD1 (5 bases). The ends were cut back, 6 bases at V and 13 bases at J, with 15 bases in the middle. The CDR3 contains 11 residues. Germline lookup yields CDR1 SNHLY and CDR2 FYNNEI.

CDR3 nucleotides: TGTGCCAGCAGTTACTCGAGATGGGTTGCGCAGCCCCAGCATTTT. This translates into CASSYSRWVAQPQHF. V usage is TRBV6-5 and J usage is TRBJ1-5; D ambiguous. The CDR3 covers 15 residues. Germline assignment: CDR1 MNHEY and CDR2 SVGAGI. The V gene lost 0 bases and the J gene lost 7 bases, with 13 bases spanning the gap.

The chain uses TRBV3-1 (or the pseudogene TRBV3-2) and TRBJ1-4, with 12 bases that match TRBD1. Trimming took 4 bases from V and 10 from J; bases not matched to a gene: 7. The CDR3 consists of 15 residues. CDR1 is LGHDT, CDR2 YNNKEL, per germline (reference sequence). In DNA, the CDR3 is TGTGCCAGCAGCCTAATACCGGGACAGGGGGCAAAACTGTTTTTT. Translated: CASSLIPGQGAKLFF.

This clone was picked up a small number of times. This chain joins TRBV9 and TRBJ1-5; TRBD1 might be the D (6 bases). The V end lost 0 bases, the J end lost 6 bases, and 16 bases lay between the germline ends. This CDR3 contains 16 residues. Germline V gene sequence: CDR1 SGDLS, CDR2 YYNGEE. The CDR3, as DNA: TGTGCCAGCAGCGTAGCTCCCGGGACACTCGGTCAGCCCCAGCATTTT. It translates to CASSVAPGTLGQPQHF.

This clone was picked up a small number of times. V and J are TRBV19 and TRBJ1-2; D perhaps matches TRBD1 (5 bases). Germline CDR1 LNHDA, CDR2 SQIVND (reference sequence). V lost 7 bases, J lost 0 bases, and 15 bases lay in between. CDR3 length equals 15 residues. The CDR3 DNA reads TGTGCCAGTACCCACACCGGGGGGACTAACTATGGCTACACCTTC. Translated: CASTHTGGTNYGYTF.

The genes are TRBV10-3 and TRBJ2-1; 16 bases line up with TRBD2. Per germline, CDR1 ENHRY and CDR2 SYGVKD. The J segment lost 9 bases and the V segment lost 6 bases, leaving 8 bases of the junction unmatched. The length of the CDR3 is 16 residues. CDR3: CAISPGTSGREAEQFF. The DNA of the CDR3 is TGTGCCATCAGCCCCGGGACTAGCGGGAGGGAGGCTGAGCAGTTCTTC.

The rearrangement uses TRBV27 and TRBJ2-7; D remains ambiguous. Looked up from germline, CDR1 is MNHEY and CDR2 is SMNVEV (reference sequence). The germline V and J ends were trimmed by 3 bases and 5 bases, with 11 bases remaining between them. This CDR3 has 13 amino acids. CDR3 bases: TGTGCCAGCAGTTTTTCCCCTCGGGACGAGCAGTACGTC. Its protein is CASSFSPRDEQYV.

This clone was found once. The V gene is TRBV28, the J gene TRBJ2-3; D call uncertain. Trimming stripped 3 bases from V and 4 bases from J, with 5 bases between. The CDR3 contains 12 residues. The germline gives CDR1 MDHEN, CDR2 SYDVKM. This CDR3 reads CASSFGPDTQYF. In DNA form, the CDR3 reads TGTGCCAGCAGTTTTGGGCCAGATACGCAGTATTTT.

The J gene is TRBJ2-1, the V gene TRBV24-1; 7 bases match TRBD1. The germline gives CDR1 KGHDR, CDR2 SFDVKD. The ends lost 1 base at V and 4 bases at J; junction bases unmatched: 6. The CDR3 covers 16 residues. The CDR3 sequence is CATSDFTGVGYNEQFF. The DNA for the CDR3 is TGTGCCACCAGTGATTTTACAGGGGTTGGGTACAATGAGCAGTTCTTC.

This clone was seen just once. This chain links TRBV6-1 with TRBJ1-5, with a possible D match to TRBD1 (5 bases). This CDR3 is built from 13 residues. The V end lost 2 bases, the J end lost 6 bases, and 8 bases lay between the germline ends. Germline V lookup: CDR1 MNHNS, CDR2 SASEGT. DNA of the CDR3: TGTGCCAGCAGTGAACCGGGGCCTCAGCCCCAGCATTTT. As protein: CASSEPGPQPQHF.